Listed here are 22 T cell receptor beta chains from one sample, sequenced in a study of T cells in Graves' hyperthyroidism and ophthalmopathy. Amplification of TCR beta CDR3 regions was performed using RNA transcripts as template. During a first-round RT-PCR of the TCR CDR3, the HTBI primer set was used. One entry per CDR3 protein results from TCRdb running MiXCR on the multiplex PCR reads. The sample has 650,000 to 750,000 distinct CDR3 sequences; about 14% are singletons. Sequencing was done on a sample of blood. Receptors originate from a woman aged 18-30 years with Graves' hyperthyroidism.

In its sample, this clonotype was seen many times. The genes are TRBV28 and TRBJ2-1; D ambiguous. The germline CDR1 and CDR2 sequences are MDHEN and SYDVKM. V was clipped by 5 bases and J by 8 bases, with 13 bases between them. The CDR3 is 13 amino acids. CDR3 protein: CASSLKFVDEQFF. The CDR3 coding sequence is TGTGCCAGCAGTCTCAAGTTCGTTGATGAGCAGTTCTTC.

There are many counts of this clonotype. V and J are TRBV11-2 and TRBJ2-1; D unresolved. Germline loops: CDR1 SGHAT, CDR2 FQNNGV. V shed 6 bases and J shed 0 bases, with 6 bases lying between them. The CDR3 extends over 13 amino acids. The CDR3 region is CASRESSYNEQFF. The DNA for the CDR3 is TGTGCCAGCAGAGAGAGCTCCTACAATGAGCAGTTCTTC.

This clonotype showed up many times. The J gene is TRBJ2-3, the V gene TRBV27; 10 bases fit TRBD1. Trimming at V came to 6 bases and at J to 2 bases, leaving 11 bases not matched to a gene. The V gene's germline CDR1 is MNHEY and CDR2 SMNVEV (reference sequence). This CDR3 is built from 17 residues. The CDR3 DNA reads TGTGCCAGCAGCCACCTTAAGACAGGGGGCATCACAGATACGCAGTATTTT. It encodes CASSHLKTGGITDTQYF.

The chain has TRBV4-1 and TRBJ2-7; D gene uncertain. Trimming left V 1 base short and J 4 bases short, with 17 bases between. The CDR3 length is 16 residues. CDR1 is MGHRA, CDR2 YSYEKL, per germline. This chain's CDR3 is CASSQVNSRSQYEQYF. In DNA, the CDR3 is TGCGCCAGCAGCCAAGTCAACAGCCGGTCCCAATACGAGCAGTACTTC.

This clonotype showed up just a few times. The chain uses TRBV5-1 and TRBJ2-3; D perhaps matches TRBD1 (6 bases). Germline V gene sequence: CDR1 SGHRS, CDR2 YFSETQ. Trimming cost V 2 bases and J 3 bases, with 16 bases left between them. CDR3 size: 16 residues. Written as DNA, the CDR3 is TGCGCCAGCAGCTTAGGGACAAATGTCGGTACAGATACGCAGTATTTT. Its protein product is CASSLGTNVGTDTQYF. Based on the CDR3 plus reference TRBV5-1 and TRBJ2-3, the full variable domain is KAGVTQTPRYLIKTRGQQVTLSCSPISGHRSVSWYQQTPGQGLQFLFEYFSETQRNKGNFPGRFSGRQFSNSRSEMNVSTLELGDSALYLCASSLGTNVGTDTQYFGPGTRLTVL.

The chain couples TRBV5-1 to TRBJ2-6; D perhaps matches TRBD1 (5 bases). The germline V gene encodes CDR1 SGHRS and CDR2 YFSETQ. The ends were cut back, 3 bases at V and 1 base at J, with 11 bases in the middle. This CDR3 has 16 residues. The CDR3 coding sequence is TGCGCCAGCAGCTCCCTACAGGAATCTGGGGCCAACGTCCTGACTTTC. It is translated as CASSSLQESGANVLTF.

This clonotype was seen repeatedly, ten times or more. The chain carries TRBV30 and TRBJ2-7, with D unclear. Germline-derived CDR1 and CDR2 are GTSNPN and SVGIG (reference sequence). The CDR3 is 14 amino acids. The V gene lost 3 bases and the J gene lost 0 bases, with 12 bases spanning the gap. The CDR3 protein is CAWRSRAFSYEQYF. CDR3 bases: TGTGCCTGGAGAAGTAGGGCTTTCTCCTACGAGCAGTACTTC.

This clonotype was counted a few times. The CDR3 DNA reads TGTGCCAGCAGCCAAGAAAGGGGGGAGCAGTTCTTC. This gives the protein CASSQERGEQFF. This chain uses TRBV4-2 with TRBJ2-1; possible D gene TRBD1, 6 bases. This CDR3 region has 12 residues. The germline V and J ends were trimmed by 0 bases and 10 bases, with 7 bases remaining between them. Germline V gene lookup returns CDR1 LGHNA and CDR2 YNFKEQ.

In nucleotides, the CDR3 is TGTGCCAGCAGCCAAGATTGGACGGGGAAGCAGTTCTTC. Translating it yields CASSQDWTGKQFF. The chain carries TRBV14 and TRBJ2-1, with D maybe TRBD2 (5 bases). The CDR3 is 13 amino acids. The V gene's germline CDR1 is SGHDN and CDR2 FVKESK. Trimming stripped 0 bases from V and 11 bases from J, with 11 bases between.

In this sample, this clonotype turned up many times. The chain carries TRBV12-3 or TRBV12-4 and TRBJ2-3; D is uncertain. The ends were cut back, 6 bases at V and 6 bases at J, with 16 bases in the middle. The CDR3 extends over 14 amino acids. DNA of the CDR3: TGTGCCAGCAGGGAGACGGGCCTCGGGGATACGCAGTATTTT. Protein product: CASRETGLGDTQYF.

The table lists this clonotype with a few counts. The chain carries TRBV27 and TRBJ2-5; D ambiguous. Germline CDR1 reads MNHEY; CDR2 reads SMNVEV (reference sequence). This CDR3 spans 16 amino acids. Trimming took 5 bases from V and 5 from J, leaving 21 bases between them. DNA for the CDR3: TGTGCCAGCAGTCCCTCAACTGGACGGTTAATGGAGACCCAGTACTTC. Translating it yields CASSPSTGRLMETQYF.

This clonotype was detected many times. This rearrangement joins TRBV30 to TRBJ2-5; D possibly matches TRBD1 or TRBD2 (5 bases each). CDR1 and CDR2 (germline): GTSNPN, SVGIG (reference sequence). Trimming removed 0 bases from V and 1 base from J, with 24 bases in between. The CDR3 totals 19 residues. Written as DNA, the CDR3 is TGTGCCTGGAGTGTACGCTCCCTGAGGGACCCTAAATCCCAAGAGACCCAGTACTTC. It encodes CAWSVRSLRDPKSQETQYF.

This clonotype occurred many times. The rearrangement uses TRBV20-1 and TRBJ2-4; unclear D gene. V lost 3 bases and J 3 bases, leaving 15 bases between the germline ends. The CDR3 spans 15 residues. Germline values: CDR1 DFQATT, CDR2 SNEGSKA (reference sequence). CDR3 DNA: TGCAGTGCTAGGCCGTCAGGATGGGGCAAAAACATTCAGTACTTC. It is translated as CSARPSGWGKNIQYF.

This clonotype was counted ten times or more. The chain is built from TRBV11-2 and TRBJ2-7, with unresolved D. CDR1 SGHAT and CDR2 FQNNGV come from the germline V gene. V was cut by 3 bases and J by 6 bases, with 9 bases left in between. The CDR3 is made up of 12 amino acids. The CDR3 coding sequence is TGTGCCAGCAGCTTCGGGTCCGGCGAGCAGTACTTC. Translated: CASSFGSGEQYF.

The chain joins TRBV2 to TRBJ1-4, with D possibly TRBD1 on 6 matching bases. In germline, CDR1 is SNHLY, CDR2 FYNNEI. Trimming stripped 4 bases from V and 5 bases from J, with 8 bases between. The CDR3 contains 13 residues. The CDR3 coding sequence is TGTGCCAGCAGTGGGGACACCAATGAAAAACTGTTTTTT. Its protein product is CASSGDTNEKLFF.

This clonotype occurred many times. The V call is TRBV10-3, the J call TRBJ2-7; 10 bases are shared with TRBD2. The V and J ends lost 0 bases and 7 bases, in that order; junction bases with no gene match: 9. The CDR3 loop spans 16 amino acids. Germline-derived CDR1 and CDR2 are ENHRY and SYGVKD. Written as DNA, the CDR3 is TGTGCCATCAGTGAGTCTTGGGGGCTAGCGGGAGAAGAGCAGTACTTC. Translation: CAISESWGLAGEEQYF.

This clonotype was picked up many times. The chain employs TRBV30 and TRBJ1-1; a possible D gene is TRBD1 (6 bases). V gave up 2 bases and J gave up 5 bases, with 9 bases separating them. The CDR3 totals 12 residues. CDR1 GTSNPN and CDR2 SVGIG come from the germline V gene (reference sequence). The CDR3 sequence: CAWSTGATEAFF. CDR3 in DNA: TGTGCCTGGAGTACGGGGGCAACTGAAGCTTTCTTT.

This clonotype was observed a few times. The V gene is TRBV4-1, the J gene TRBJ1-4; D remains unclear. The length of the CDR3 is 14 residues. CDR1 and CDR2 (germline): MGHRA, YSYEKL. With 2 bases removed from V and 2 bases from J, the gap between germline ends came to 6 bases. This CDR3 is CASSQTPTNEKLFF. DNA of the CDR3: TGCGCCAGCAGCCAAACCCCCACTAATGAAAAACTGTTTTTT.

This clonotype appeared many times. The rearrangement joins TRBV20-1 to TRBJ2-1; the match to TRBD2 covers 7 bases. Germline V lookup: CDR1 DFQATT, CDR2 SNEGSKA (reference sequence). The ends lost 2 bases at V and 2 bases at J; junction bases unmatched: 3. The CDR3 is 14 residues long. The CDR3 DNA reads as TGCAGTGCTAGATCTAGCGGACCCTACAATGAGCAGTTCTTC. Translated, it gives CSARSSGPYNEQFF.

This clonotype was recorded many times. The rearrangement uses TRBV7-9 and TRBJ2-1; tentatively, D is TRBD2 (6 bases). This CDR3 contains 16 residues. Germline lookup yields CDR1 SEHNR and CDR2 FQNEAQ (reference sequence). Trimming removed 5 bases at V and 2 bases at J, with 16 bases between. CDR3 nucleotide sequence: TGTGCCAGCAGCCCTGGGATTTGGAGGGCCTACAATGAGCAGTTCTTC. As protein: CASSPGIWRAYNEQFF.

The sample holds a few counts of this clonotype. Being one base from a much bigger clone, this may be a read error. The chain is built from TRBV20-1 and TRBJ2-5, with TRBD2 matching over 9 bases. The CDR3 has 18 residues. Per germline, CDR1 DFQATT and CDR2 SNEGSKA (reference sequence). The CDR3 DNA reads TGCGGTGCTTCGCCGACTAGCGGAGTAGAGCGGTCCCGCGAGACCCAGTACTTC. Translated: CGASPTSGVERSRETQYF.

The chain couples TRBV29-1 to TRBJ1-1; tentative D call: TRBD1 (6 bases). Between the trimmed V and J ends, which lost 6 bases and 13 bases, there was a span of 21 bases. CDR1 is SQVTM and CDR2 is ANQGSEA in the germline V gene. The CDR3 runs 12 residues. CDR3 region: CSVPSGGGNVFF. The CDR3 coding sequence is TGCAGCGTCCCCTCGGGAGGGGGAAATGTTTTCTTT.